This TCR beta chain was sequenced in a study of T cells in Graves' hyperthyroidism and ophthalmopathy. V shed 6 bases and J shed 8 bases, with 11 bases lying between them. Germline V lookup: CDR1 ENHRY, CDR2 SYGVKD. CDR3 length: 13 residues. Authors of the study amplified TCR beta CDR3 regions from RNA transcripts. A set of HTBI primers served as the primers for a first-round RT-PCR of the TCR CDR3. TCRdb redid the calling of the multiplex PCR reads with MiXCR, one entry per CDR3 protein. The repertoire holds some 490,000 distinct CDR3 sequences, approximately 16% seen once, with around 32% in the top ten.

Sequenced sample: blood. This rearrangement joins TRBV10-3 to TRBJ1-6; D may be TRBD1 (6 bases). The TCR originated in a young woman with Graves' ophthalmopathy. CDR3 in amino acids: CAISDRNDSPLHF. The CDR3 DNA reads TGTGCCATCAGCGACAGGAATGATTCACCCCTCCACTTT.